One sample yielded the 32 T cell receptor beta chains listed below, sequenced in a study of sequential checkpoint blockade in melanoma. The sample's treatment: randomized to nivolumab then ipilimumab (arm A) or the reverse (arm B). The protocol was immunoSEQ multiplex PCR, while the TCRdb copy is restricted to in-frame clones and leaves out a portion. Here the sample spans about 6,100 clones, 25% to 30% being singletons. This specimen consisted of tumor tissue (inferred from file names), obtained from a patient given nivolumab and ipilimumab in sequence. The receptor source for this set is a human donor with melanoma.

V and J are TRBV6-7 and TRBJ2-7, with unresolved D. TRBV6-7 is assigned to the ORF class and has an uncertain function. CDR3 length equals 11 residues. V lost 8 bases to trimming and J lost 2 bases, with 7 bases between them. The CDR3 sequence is CASGRTYEQYF. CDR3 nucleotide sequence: TGTGCCAGCGGGCGGACCTACGAGCAGTACTTC.

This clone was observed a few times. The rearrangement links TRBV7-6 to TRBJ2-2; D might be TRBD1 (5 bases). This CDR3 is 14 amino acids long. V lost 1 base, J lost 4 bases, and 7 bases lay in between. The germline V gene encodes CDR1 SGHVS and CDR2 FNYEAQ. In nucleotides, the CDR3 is TGTGCCAGCAGCTTAGACAGGAGCACCGGGGAGCTGTTTTTT. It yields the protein CASSLDRSTGELFF.

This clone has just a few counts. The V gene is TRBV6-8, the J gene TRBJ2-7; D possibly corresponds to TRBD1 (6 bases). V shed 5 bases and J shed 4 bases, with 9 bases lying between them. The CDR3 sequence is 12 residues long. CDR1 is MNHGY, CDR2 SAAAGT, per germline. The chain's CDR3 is CASSEGVYEQYF. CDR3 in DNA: TGTGCCAGCAGTGAGGGGGTTTACGAGCAGTACTTC.

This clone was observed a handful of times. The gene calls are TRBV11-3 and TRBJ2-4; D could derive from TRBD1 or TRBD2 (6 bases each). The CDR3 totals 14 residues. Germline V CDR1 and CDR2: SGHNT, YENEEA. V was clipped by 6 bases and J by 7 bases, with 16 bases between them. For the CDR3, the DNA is TGTGCCAGCAGTTCCCCGGGGGCTGATAACATTCAGTACTTC. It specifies CASSSPGADNIQYF.

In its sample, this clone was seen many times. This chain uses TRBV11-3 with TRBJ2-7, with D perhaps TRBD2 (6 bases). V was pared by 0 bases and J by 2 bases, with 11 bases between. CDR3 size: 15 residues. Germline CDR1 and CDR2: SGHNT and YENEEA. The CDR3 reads CASSLERGGTYEQYF. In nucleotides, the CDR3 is TGTGCCAGCAGCTTAGAACGAGGCGGGACCTACGAGCAGTACTTC.

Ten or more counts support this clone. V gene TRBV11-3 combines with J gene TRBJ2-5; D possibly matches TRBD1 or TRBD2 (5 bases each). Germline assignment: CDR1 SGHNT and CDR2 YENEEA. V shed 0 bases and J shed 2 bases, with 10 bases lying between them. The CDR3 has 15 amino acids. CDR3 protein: CASSLDTGPQETQYF. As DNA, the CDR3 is TGTGCCAGCAGCTTAGATACGGGACCACAAGAGACCCAGTACTTC.

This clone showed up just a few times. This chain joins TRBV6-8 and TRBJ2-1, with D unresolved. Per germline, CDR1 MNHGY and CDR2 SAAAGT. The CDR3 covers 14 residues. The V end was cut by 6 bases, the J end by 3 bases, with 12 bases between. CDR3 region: CASSRRESYNEQFF. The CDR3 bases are TGTGCCAGCAGCCGGCGCGAAAGCTACAATGAGCAGTTCTTC.

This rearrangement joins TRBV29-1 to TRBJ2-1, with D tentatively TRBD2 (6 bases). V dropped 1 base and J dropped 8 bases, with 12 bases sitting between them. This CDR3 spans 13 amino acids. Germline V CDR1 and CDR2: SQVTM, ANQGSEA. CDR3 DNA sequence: TGCAGCGTTGAAGGTGGGAGGTCACATGAGCAGTTCTTC. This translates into CSVEGGRSHEQFF.

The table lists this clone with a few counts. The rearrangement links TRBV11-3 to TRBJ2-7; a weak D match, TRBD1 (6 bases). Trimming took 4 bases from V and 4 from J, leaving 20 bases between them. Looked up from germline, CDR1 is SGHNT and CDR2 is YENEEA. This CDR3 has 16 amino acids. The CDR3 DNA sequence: TGTGCCAGCAGCTATTCTTATGGCAGGGGTGGATACGAGCAGTACTTC. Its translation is CASSYSYGRGGYEQYF.

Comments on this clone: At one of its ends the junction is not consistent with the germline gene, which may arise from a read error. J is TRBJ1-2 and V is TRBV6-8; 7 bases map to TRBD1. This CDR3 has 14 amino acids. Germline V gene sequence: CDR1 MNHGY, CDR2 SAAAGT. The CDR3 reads CAISVQGANYGYTF. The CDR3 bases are TGTGCCATCAGTGTGCAGGGGGCTAACTATGGCTACACCTTC.

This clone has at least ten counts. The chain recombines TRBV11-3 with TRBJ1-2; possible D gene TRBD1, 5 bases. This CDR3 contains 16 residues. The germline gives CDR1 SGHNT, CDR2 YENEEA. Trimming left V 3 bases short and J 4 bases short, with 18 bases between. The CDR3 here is CASSLAAEGRGYGYTF. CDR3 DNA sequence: TGTGCCAGCAGCTTGGCCGCCGAGGGGCGAGGCTATGGCTACACCTTC. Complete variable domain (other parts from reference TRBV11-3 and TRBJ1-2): EAGVVQSPRYKIIEKKQPVAFWCNPISGHNTLYWYLQNLGQGPELLIRYENEEAVDDSQLPKDRFSAERLKGVDSTLKIQPAELGDSAVYLCASSLAAEGRGYGYTFGSGTRLTVV.

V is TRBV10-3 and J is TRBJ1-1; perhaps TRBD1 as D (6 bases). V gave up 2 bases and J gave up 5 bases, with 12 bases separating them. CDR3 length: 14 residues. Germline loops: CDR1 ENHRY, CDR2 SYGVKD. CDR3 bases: TGTGCCATCAGTGAGGTCCAGGGGCGAACTGAAGCTTTCTTT. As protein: CAISEVQGRTEAFF.

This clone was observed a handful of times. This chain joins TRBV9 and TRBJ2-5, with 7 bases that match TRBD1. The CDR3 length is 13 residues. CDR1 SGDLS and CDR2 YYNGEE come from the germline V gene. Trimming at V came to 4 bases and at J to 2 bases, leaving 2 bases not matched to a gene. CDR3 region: CASSTGDQETQYF. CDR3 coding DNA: TGTGCCAGCAGCACAGGGGATCAAGAGACCCAGTACTTC.

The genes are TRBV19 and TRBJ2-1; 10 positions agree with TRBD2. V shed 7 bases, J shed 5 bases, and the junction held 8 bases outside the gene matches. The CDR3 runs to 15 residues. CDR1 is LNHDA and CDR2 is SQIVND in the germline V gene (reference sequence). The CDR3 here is CASNQAGGPHNEQFF. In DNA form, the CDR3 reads TGTGCCAGTAACCAAGCGGGAGGGCCCCACAATGAGCAGTTCTTC.

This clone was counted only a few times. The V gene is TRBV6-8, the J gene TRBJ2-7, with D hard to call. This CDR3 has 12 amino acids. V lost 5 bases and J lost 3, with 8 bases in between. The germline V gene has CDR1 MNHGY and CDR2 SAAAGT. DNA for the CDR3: TGTGCCAGCAGTGTAGGGTTCTACGAGCAGTACTTC. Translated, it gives CASSVGFYEQYF.

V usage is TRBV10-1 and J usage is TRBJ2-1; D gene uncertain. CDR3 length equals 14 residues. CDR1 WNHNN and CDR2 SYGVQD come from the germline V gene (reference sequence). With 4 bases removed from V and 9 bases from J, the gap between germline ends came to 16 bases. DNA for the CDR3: TGCGCCAGCAGTGTCGGGCAATCGATCGGTGAGCAGTTCTTC. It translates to CASSVGQSIGEQFF.

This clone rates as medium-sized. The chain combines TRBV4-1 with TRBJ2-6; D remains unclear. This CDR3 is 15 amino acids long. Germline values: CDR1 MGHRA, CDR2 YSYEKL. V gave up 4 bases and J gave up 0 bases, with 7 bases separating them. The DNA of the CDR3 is TGCGCCAGCAGCCCAGTGTTCTCTGGGGCCAACGTCCTGACTTTC. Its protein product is CASSPVFSGANVLTF.

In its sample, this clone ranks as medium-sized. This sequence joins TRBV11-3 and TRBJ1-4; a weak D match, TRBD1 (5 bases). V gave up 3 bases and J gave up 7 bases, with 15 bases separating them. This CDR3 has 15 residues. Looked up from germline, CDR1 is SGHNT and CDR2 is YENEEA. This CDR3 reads CASSLVGDSGEKLFF. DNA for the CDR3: TGTGCCAGCAGCTTGGTCGGGGACTCTGGTGAAAAACTGTTTTTT.

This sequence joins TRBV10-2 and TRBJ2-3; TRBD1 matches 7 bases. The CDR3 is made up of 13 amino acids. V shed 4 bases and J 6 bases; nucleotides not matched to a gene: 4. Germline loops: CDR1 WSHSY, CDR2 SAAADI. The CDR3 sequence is CASSGQGYDTQYF. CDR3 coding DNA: TGCGCCAGCAGTGGACAGGGTTATGATACGCAGTATTTT.

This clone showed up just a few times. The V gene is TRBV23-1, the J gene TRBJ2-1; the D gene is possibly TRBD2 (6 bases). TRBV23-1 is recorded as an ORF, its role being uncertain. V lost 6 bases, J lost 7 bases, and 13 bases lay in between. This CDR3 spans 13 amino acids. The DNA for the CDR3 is TGCGCCAGCAGCCAGGAGGGGTGGAATGAGCAGTTCTTC. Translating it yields CASSQEGWNEQFF.

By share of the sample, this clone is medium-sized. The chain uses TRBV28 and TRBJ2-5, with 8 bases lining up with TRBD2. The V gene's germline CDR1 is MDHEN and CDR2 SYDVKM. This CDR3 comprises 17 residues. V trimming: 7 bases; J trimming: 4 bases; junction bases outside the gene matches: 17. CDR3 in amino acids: CASNQVVAGGIRETQYF. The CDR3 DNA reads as TGTGCCAGCAACCAAGTGGTTGCGGGAGGTATAAGAGAGACCCAGTACTTC.

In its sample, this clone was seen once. This CDR3 is CASTIYDRDYGYTF. DNA of the CDR3: TGTGCCAGTACCATCTACGACAGGGACTATGGCTACACCTTC. The chain couples TRBV19 to TRBJ1-2; 7 bases map to TRBD1. This CDR3 has 14 amino acids. J was trimmed by 3 bases and V by 7 bases; bases with no gene match: 8. Germline V CDR1 and CDR2: LNHDA, SQIVND (reference sequence).

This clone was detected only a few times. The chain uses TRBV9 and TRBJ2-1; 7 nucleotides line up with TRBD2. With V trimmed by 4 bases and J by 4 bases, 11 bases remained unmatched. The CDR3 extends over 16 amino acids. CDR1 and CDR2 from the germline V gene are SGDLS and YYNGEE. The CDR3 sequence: CASSPGRLADYNEQFF. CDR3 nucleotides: TGTGCCAGCAGCCCAGGCCGGCTAGCGGATTACAATGAGCAGTTCTTC.

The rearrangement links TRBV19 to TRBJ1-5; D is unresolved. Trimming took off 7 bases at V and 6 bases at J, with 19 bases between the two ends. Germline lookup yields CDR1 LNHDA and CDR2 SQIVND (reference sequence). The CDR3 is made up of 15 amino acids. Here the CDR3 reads CASTPSLVGGQPQHF. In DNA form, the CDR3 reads TGTGCCAGTACCCCATCGCTCGTAGGAGGTCAGCCCCAGCATTTT.

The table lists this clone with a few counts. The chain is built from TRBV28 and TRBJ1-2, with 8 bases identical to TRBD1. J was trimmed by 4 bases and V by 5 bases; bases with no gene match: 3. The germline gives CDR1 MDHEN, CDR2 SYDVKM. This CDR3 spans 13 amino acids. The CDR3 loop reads CASSPGTGYGYTF. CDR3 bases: TGTGCCAGCAGTCCGGGGACAGGCTATGGCTACACCTTC.

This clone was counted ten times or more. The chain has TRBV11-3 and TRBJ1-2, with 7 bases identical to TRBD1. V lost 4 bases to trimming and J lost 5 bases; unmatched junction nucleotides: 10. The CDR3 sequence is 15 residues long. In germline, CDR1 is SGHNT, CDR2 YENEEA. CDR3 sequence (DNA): TGTGCCAGCAGCTCCCCGGACAGGTCTGGGTATGGCTACACCTTC. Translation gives CASSSPDRSGYGYTF.

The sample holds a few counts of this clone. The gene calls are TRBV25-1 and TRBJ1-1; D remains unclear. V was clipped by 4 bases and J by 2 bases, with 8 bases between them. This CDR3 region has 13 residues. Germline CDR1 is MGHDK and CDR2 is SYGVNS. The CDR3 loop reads CASSGTENTEAFF. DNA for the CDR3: TGTGCCAGCAGTGGCACCGAAAACACTGAAGCTTTCTTT.

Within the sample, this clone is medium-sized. Here the CDR3 DNA reads TGTGCCAGCAGCCGTGGACTAGCGGGAGGGGAGTTCTTC. The encoded protein is CASSRGLAGGEFF. The genes are TRBV6-8 and TRBJ2-1; 15 bases map to TRBD2. Germline lookup yields CDR1 MNHGY and CDR2 SAAAGT. This CDR3 contains 13 residues. Trimming took 6 bases from V and 14 from J; bases not matched to a gene: 5.

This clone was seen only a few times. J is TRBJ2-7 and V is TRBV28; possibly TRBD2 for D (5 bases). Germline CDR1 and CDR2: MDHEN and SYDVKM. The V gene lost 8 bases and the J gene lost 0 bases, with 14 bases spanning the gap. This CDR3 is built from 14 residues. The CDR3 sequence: CASRTSGFSYEQYF. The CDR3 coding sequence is TGTGCCAGCCGAACCTCGGGATTCTCCTACGAGCAGTACTTC.

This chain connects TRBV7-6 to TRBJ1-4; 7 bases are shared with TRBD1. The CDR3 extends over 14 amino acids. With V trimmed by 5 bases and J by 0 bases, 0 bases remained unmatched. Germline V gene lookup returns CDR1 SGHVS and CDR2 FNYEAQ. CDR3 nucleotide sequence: TGTGCCAGCAGCCAGGGGGCAACTAATGAAAAACTGTTTTTT. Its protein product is CASSQGATNEKLFF.

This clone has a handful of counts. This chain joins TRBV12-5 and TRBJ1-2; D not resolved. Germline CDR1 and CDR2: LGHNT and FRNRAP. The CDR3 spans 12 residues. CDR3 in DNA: TGTGCCAGCCTTCGTGGGGACTATGGCTACACCTTC. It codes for CASLRGDYGYTF.

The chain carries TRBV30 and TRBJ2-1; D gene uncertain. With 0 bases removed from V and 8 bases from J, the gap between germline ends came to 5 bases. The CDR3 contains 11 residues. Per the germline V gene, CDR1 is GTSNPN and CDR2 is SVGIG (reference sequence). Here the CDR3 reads CAWSVRDEQFF. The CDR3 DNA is TGTGCCTGGAGTGTTAGGGATGAGCAGTTCTTC. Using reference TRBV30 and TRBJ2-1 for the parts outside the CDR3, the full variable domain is SQTIHQWPATLVQPVGSPLSLECTVEGTSNPNLYWYRQAAGRGLQLLFYSVGIGQISSEVPQNLSASRPQDRQFILSSKKLLLSDSGFYLCAWSVRDEQFFGPGTRLTVL.